This T cell receptor beta chain originates from a study of T cell repertoires in cytomegalovirus infection. Study in general: The public TCR beta signatures pointed to both CMV infection and matching HLA type.

This clonotype was recorded at least ten times. Each CDR3 protein gets one entry after TCRdb re-called the reads with MiXCR. The repertoire consists of roughly 100,000 distinct CDR3 sequences, with 16% occurring once and the leading ten covering over 8%. Germline V lookup: CDR1 DFQATT, CDR2 SNEGSKA (reference sequence). This CDR3 comprises 13 residues. Between the trimmed V and J ends, which lost 0 bases and 0 bases, there was a span of 6 bases. This receptor was taken from a human donor in good health (CMV status not recorded). Some clones in this sample may be carry-over from other donors' samples. Input material: PBMCs. The V and J genes are TRBV20-1 and TRBJ2-7; D is undetermined. Here the CDR3 reads CSARDYSSYEQYF. The CDR3, as DNA: TGCAGTGCTAGAGACTACAGCTCCTACGAGCAGTACTTC.